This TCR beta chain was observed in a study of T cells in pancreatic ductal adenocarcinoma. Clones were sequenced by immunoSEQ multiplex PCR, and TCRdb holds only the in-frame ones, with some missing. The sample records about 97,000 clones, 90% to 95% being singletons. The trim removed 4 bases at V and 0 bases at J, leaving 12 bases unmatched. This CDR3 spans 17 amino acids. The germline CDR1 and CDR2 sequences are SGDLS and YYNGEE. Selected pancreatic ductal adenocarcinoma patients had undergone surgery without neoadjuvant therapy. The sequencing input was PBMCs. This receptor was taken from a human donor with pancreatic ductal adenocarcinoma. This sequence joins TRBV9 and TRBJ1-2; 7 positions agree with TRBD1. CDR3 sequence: CASSPPLGTEPNYGYTF. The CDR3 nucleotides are TGTGCCAGCAGCCCCCCCCTTGGGACAGAACCTAACTATGGCTACACCTTC.